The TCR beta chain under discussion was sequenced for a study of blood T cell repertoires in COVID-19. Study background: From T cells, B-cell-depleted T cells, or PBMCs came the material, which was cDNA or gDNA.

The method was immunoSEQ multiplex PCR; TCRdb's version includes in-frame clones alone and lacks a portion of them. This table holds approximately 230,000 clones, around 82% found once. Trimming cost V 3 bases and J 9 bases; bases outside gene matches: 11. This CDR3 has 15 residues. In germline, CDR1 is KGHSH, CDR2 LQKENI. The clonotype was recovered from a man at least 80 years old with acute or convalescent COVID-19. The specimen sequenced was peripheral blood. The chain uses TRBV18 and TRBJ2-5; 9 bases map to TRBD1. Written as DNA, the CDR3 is TGTGCCAGCTCACCTCCGGGACAGGGCGATCTGGCCCAGTACTTC. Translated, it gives CASSPPGQGDLAQYF.